This T cell receptor beta chain stems from a study of regulatory T cells in long-lasting Graves disease. Relying on iRepertoire HTBI primers and Arm-PCR of CDR3 regions, the team built TCR beta libraries. Via MiXCR, TCRdb re-called the multiplex PCR reads, giving one row per CDR3 protein. The sample lists roughly 470,000 distinct CDR3 sequences, around 21% occurring once. As for time point: persistent/refractory GD, antithyroid drugs over 5 years with positive TRAb. PBMCs were the source of the RNA used for TCR sequencing. This receptor was identified in a female donor with Graves disease. This material consisted of peripheral blood mononuclear cells (PBMCs), taken when the disease was refractory, from a patient treated with antithyroid drugs.

CDR3 sequence (DNA): TGTGCCAGCAGGCCTCGGGGAGGGACTAGCACAGATACGCAGTATTTT. Translating gives CASRPRGGTSTDTQYF. The V gene is TRBV12-3 or TRBV12-4, the J gene TRBJ2-3, with 7 nucleotides matching TRBD2. Trimming cost V 6 bases and J 0 bases; bases outside gene matches: 9. This CDR3 has 16 residues.